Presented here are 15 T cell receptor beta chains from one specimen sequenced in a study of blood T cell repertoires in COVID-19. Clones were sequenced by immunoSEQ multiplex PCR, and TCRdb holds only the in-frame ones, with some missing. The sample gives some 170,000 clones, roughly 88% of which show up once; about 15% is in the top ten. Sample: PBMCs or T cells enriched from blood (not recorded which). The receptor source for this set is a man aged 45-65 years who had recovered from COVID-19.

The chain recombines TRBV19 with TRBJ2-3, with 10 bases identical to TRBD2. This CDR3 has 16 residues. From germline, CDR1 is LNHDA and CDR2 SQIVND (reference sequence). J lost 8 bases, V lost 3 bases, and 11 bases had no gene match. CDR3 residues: CASSIRVAGGVVTQYF. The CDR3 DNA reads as TGTGCCAGTAGTATTCGGGTAGCGGGGGGTGTTGTTACGCAGTATTTT. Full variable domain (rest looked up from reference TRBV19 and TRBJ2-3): DGGITQSPKYLFRKEGQNVTLSCEQNLNHDAMYWYRQDPGQGLRLIYYSQIVNDFQKGDIAEGYSVSREKKESFPLTVTSAQKNPTAFYLCASSIRVAGGVVTQYFGPGTRLTVL.

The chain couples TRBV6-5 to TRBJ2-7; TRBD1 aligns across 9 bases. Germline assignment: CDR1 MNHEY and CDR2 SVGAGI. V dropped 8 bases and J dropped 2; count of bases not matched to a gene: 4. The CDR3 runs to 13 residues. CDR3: CASEGQGPYEQYF. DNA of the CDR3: TGTGCCAGCGAAGGACAGGGGCCCTACGAGCAGTACTTC.

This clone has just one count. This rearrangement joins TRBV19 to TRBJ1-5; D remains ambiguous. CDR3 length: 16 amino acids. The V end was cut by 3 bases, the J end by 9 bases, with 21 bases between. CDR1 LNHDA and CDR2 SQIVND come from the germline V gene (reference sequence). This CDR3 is CASSIAKDPRARPQHF. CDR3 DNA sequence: TGTGCCAGTAGTATTGCAAAGGACCCGAGGGCACGGCCCCAGCATTTT.

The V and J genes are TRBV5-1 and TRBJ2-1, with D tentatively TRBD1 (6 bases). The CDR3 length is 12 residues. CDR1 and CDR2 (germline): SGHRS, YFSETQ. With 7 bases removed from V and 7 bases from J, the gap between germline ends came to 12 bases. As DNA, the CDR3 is TGCGCCAGCCGGGTTACAGGGAATGAGCAGTTCTTC. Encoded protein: CASRVTGNEQFF.

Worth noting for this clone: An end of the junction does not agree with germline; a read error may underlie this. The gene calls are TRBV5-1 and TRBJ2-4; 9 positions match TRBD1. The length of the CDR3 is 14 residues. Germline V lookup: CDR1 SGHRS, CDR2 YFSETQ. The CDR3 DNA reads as TGCGCCAGCAGCTTGGCTTTATCGGGACAGGGAGAGACCTTC. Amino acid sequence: CASSLALSGQGETF.

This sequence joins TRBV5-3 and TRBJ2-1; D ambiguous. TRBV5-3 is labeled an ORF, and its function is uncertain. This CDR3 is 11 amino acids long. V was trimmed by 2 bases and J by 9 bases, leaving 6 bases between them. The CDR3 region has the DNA TGTGCCAGAAGCTTTGACTTTGAGCAGTTCTTC. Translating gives CARSFDFEQFF.

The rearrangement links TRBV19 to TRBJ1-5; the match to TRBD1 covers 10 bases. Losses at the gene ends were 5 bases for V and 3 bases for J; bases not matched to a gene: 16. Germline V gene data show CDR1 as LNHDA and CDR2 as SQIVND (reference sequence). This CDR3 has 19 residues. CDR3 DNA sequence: TGTGCCAGTAGTTCCCAGCTGGGGCGACAGGGGGCTAACAATCAGCCCCAGCATTTT. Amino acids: CASSSQLGRQGANNQPQHF.

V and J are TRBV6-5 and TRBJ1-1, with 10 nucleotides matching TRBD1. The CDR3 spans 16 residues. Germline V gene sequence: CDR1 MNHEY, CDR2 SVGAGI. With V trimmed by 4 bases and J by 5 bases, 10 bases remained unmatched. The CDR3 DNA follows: TGTGCCAGCAGTTCGAAAGCCGGGACAGGGGAAACTGAAGCTTTCTTT. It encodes CASSSKAGTGETEAFF.

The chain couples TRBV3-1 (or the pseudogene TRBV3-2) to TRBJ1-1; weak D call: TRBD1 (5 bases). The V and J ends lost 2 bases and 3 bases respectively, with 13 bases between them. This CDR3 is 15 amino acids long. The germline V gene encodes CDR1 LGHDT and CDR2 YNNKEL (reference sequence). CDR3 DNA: TGTGCCAGCAGCCAATGGGGTGGCAGGGACACTGAAGCTTTCTTT. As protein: CASSQWGGRDTEAFF.

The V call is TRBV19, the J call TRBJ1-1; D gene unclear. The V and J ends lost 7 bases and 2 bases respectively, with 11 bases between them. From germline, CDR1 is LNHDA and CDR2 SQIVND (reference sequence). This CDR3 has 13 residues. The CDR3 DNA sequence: TGTGCCAGTATGTACGAGGAAAACACTGAAGCTTTCTTT. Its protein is CASMYEENTEAFF.

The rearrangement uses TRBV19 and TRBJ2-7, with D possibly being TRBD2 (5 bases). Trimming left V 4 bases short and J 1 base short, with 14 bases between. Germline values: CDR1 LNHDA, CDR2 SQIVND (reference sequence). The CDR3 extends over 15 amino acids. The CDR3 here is CASSSKDLPSYEQYF. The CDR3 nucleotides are TGTGCCAGTAGTAGTAAGGACTTGCCGTCCTACGAGCAGTACTTC.

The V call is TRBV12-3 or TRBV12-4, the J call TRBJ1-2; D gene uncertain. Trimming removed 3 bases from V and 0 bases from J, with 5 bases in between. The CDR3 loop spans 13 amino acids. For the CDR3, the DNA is TGTGCCAGCAGTTTTGGAGCTAACTATGGCTACACCTTC. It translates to CASSFGANYGYTF.

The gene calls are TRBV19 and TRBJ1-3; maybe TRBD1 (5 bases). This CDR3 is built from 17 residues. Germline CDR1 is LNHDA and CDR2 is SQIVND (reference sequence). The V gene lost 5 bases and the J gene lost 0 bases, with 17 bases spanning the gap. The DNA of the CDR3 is TGTGCCAGTAGTCCGGTGGGACTCCTGCTCTCTGGAAACACCATATATTTT. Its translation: CASSPVGLLLSGNTIYF.

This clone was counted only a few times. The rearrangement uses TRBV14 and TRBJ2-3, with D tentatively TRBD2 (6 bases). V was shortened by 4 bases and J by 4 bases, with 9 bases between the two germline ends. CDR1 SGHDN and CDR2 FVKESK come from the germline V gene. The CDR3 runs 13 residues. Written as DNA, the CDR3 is TGTGCCAGCAGCCGCCTAGCGCCAGATACGCAGTATTTT. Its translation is CASSRLAPDTQYF.

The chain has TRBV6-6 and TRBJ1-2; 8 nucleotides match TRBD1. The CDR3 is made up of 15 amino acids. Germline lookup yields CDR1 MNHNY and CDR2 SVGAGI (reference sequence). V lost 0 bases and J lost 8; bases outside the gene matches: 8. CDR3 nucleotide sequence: TGTGCCAGCAGTTACTCGGACGACAGGGGAAACGGCTACACCTTC. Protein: CASSYSDDRGNGYTF.